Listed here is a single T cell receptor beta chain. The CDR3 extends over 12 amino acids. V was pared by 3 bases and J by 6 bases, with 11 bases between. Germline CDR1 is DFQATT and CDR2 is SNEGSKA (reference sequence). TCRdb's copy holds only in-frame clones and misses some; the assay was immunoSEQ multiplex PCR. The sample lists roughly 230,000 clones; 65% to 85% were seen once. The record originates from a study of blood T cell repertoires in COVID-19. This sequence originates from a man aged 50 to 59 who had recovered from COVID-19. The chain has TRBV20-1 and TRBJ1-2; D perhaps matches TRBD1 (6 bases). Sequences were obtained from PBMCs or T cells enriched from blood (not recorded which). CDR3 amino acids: CSASRQVDGYTF. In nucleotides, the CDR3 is TGCAGTGCTAGTCGACAGGTCGATGGCTACACCTTC.